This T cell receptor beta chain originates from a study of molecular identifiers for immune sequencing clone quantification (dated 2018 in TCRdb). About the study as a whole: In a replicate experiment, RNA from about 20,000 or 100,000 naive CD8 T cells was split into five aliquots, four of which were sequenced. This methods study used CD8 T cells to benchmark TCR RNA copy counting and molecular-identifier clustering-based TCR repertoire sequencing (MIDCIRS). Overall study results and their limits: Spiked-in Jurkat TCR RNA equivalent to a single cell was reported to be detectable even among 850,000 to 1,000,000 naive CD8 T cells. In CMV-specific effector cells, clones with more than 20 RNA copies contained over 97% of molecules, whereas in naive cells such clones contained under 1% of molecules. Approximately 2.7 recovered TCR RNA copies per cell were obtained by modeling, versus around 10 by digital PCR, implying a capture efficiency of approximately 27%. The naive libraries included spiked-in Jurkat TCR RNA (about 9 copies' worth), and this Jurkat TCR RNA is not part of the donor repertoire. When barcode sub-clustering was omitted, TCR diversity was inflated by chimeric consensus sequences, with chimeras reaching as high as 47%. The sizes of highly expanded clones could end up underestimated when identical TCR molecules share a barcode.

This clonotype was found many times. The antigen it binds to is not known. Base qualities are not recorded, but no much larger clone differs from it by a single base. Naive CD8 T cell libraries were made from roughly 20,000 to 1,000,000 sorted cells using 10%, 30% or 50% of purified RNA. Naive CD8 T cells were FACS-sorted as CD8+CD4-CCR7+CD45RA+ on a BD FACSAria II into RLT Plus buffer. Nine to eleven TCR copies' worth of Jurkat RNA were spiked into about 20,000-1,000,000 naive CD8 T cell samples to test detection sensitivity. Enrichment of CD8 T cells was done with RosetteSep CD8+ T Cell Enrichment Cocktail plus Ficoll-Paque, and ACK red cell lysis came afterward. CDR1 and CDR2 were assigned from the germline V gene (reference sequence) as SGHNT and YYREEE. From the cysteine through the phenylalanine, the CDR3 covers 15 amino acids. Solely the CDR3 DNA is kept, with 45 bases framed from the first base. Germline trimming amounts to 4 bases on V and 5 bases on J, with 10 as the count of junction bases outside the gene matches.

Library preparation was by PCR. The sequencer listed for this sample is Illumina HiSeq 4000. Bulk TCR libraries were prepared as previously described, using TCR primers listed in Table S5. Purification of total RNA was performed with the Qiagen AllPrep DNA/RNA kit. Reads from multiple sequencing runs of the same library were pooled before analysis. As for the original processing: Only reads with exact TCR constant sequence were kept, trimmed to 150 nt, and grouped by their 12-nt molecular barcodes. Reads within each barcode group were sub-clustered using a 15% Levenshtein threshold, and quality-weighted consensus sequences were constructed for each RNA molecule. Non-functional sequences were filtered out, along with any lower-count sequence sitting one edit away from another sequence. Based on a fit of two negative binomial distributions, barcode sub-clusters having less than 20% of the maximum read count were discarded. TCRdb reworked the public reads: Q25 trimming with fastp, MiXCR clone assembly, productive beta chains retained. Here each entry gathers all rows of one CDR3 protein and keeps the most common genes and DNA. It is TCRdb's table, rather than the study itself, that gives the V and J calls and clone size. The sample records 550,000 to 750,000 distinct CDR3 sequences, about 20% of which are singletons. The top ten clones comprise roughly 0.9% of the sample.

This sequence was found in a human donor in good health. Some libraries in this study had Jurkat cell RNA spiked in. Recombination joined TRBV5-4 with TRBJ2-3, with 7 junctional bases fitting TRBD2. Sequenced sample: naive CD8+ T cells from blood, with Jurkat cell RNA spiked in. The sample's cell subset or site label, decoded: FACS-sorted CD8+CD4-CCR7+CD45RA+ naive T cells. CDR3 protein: CASSPGTTGLDTQYF. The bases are TGTGCCAGCAGCCCCGGGACTACAGGACTAGATACGCAGTATTTT.